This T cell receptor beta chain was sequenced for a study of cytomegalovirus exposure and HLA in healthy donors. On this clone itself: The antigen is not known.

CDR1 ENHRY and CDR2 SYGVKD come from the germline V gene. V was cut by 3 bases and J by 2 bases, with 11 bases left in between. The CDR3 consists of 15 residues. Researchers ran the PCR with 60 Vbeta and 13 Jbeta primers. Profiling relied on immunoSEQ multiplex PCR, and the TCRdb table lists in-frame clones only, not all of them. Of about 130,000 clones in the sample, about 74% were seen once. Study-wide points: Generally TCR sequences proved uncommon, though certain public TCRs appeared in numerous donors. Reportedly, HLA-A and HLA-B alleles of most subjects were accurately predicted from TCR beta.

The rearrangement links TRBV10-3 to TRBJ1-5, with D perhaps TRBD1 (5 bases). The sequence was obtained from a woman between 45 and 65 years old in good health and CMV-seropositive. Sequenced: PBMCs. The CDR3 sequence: CAISDRVVGNQPQHF. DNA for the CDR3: TGTGCCATCAGTGACAGGGTCGTGGGCAATCAGCCCCAGCATTTT.